What follows is one TCR beta chain and its context. Its antigen is unknown. These data originate in a study of T cells in Graves' hyperthyroidism and ophthalmopathy. Regarding the study as a whole: Blood also contained most expanded thyroid clonotypes above 0.001.

Uncontrolled infections, other autoimmune diseases, pregnancy or lactation led to exclusion of patients. The PBMCs were sourced from fresh peripheral blood (approximately 9.6 ml). Researchers took RNA transcripts and amplified the TCR beta CDR3 regions from them. HTBI primers were the set used in a first-round RT-PCR of the TCR CDR3. Each CDR3 protein is one row after TCRdb ran MiXCR on the multiplex PCR reads. The top ten hold roughly a tenth of the sample, which has more than 650,000 distinct CDR3 sequences, 14% seen once. Specimen: blood. The sequence was collected from a woman between 18 and 30 years old with Graves' hyperthyroidism.

The CDR3 is CASSPISGSVYEQYF. The CDR3 nucleotides are TGCGCCAGCAGCCCTATTAGCGGGAGTGTCTACGAGCAGTACTTC. The J gene is TRBJ2-7, the V gene TRBV5-1; TRBD2 matches 9 bases. V shed 4 bases, J shed 3 bases, and the junction held 8 bases outside the gene matches. CDR3 size: 15 residues. Germline loops: CDR1 SGHRS, CDR2 YFSETQ.